Reported below is one T cell receptor (beta chain). Its target is unknown. This entry is derived from a study of Graves' ophthalmopathy and Graves' hyperthyroidism. Study findings and constraints: Ophthalmopathy was separated from stable hyperthyroidism by a 13-signature model with approximately 91% sensitivity and over 75% specificity.

Germline V lookup: CDR1 SGHVS, CDR2 FQNEAQ. V was pared by 8 bases and J by 3 bases, with 12 bases between. There are 13 residues in the CDR3. Amplification from RNA transcripts yielded the TCR beta CDR3 regions. In the first round, RT-PCR was carried out with HTBI primers, and a multiplex PCR formed the second round. Each CDR3 protein gets one entry after TCRdb re-called the multiplex PCR reads with MiXCR. Altogether about 590,000 distinct CDR3 sequences are present, under 45% being singletons, with the ten largest covering 3.5% to 4.5%. The chain is built from TRBV7-8 and TRBJ2-3, with unresolved D. This receptor was obtained from an adult man with Graves' hyperthyroidism. Sequenced sample: peripheral blood or thyroid tissue (not recorded which). CDR3 loop: CASLRSGTDTQYF. The CDR3 nucleotides read TGTGCCAGCCTACGATCCGGTACAGATACGCAGTATTTT.